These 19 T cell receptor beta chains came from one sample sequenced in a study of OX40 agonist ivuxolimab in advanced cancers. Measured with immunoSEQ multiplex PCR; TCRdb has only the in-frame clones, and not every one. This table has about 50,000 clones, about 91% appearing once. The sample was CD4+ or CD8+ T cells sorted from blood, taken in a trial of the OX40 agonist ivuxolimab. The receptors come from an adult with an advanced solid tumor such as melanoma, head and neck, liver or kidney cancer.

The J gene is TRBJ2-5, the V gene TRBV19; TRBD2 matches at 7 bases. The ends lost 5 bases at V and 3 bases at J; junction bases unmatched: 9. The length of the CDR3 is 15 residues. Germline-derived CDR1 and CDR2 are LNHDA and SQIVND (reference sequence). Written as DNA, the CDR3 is TGTGCCAGTAGTGCTAGCGGTGGGGGTAAAGAGACCCAGTACTTC. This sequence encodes CASSASGGGKETQYF.

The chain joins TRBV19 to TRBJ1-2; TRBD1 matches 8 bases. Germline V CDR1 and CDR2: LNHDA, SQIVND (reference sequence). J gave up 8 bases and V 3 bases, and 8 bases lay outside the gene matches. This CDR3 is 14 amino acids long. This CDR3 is CASSIGPGGWGYTF. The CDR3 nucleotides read TGTGCCAGTAGTATTGGGCCAGGGGGCTGGGGCTACACCTTC.

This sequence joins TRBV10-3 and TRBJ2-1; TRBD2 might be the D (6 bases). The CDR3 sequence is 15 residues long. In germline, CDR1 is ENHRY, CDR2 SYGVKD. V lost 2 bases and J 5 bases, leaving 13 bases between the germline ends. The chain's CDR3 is CAISEGRGTHNEQFF. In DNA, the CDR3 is TGTGCCATCAGTGAGGGCCGCGGGACCCACAATGAGCAGTTCTTC.

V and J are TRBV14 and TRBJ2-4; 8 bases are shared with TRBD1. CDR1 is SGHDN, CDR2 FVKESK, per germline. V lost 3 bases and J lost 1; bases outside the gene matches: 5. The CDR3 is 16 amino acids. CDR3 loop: CASSQTGVGAKNIQYF. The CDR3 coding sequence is TGTGCCAGCAGCCAGACAGGGGTAGGGGCCAAAAACATTCAGTACTTC. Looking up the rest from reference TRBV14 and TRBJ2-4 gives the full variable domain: EAGVTQFPSHSVIEKGQTVTLRCDPISGHDNLYWYRRVMGKEIKFLLHFVKESKQDESGMPNNRFLAERTGGTYSTLKVQPAELEDSGVYFCASSQTGVGAKNIQYFGAGTRLSVL.

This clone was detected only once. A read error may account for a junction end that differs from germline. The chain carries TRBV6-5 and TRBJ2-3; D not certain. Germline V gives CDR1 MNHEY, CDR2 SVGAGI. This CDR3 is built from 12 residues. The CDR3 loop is CASGPSTDTLYF. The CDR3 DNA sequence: TGTGCCAGCGGCCCCTCCACAGATACGCTGTATTTT.

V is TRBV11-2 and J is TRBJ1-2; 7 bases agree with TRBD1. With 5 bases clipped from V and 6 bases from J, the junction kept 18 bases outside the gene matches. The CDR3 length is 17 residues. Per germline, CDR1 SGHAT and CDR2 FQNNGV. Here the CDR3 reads CASSPTAGGWGLDGYTF. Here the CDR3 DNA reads TGTGCCAGCAGCCCCACAGCAGGGGGGTGGGGATTAGATGGCTACACCTTC. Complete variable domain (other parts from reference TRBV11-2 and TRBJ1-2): EAGVAQSPRYKIIEKRQSVAFWCNPISGHATLYWYQQILGQGPKLLIQFQNNGVVDDSQLPKDRFSAERLKGVDSTLKIQPAKLEDSAVYLCASSPTAGGWGLDGYTFGSGTRLTVV.

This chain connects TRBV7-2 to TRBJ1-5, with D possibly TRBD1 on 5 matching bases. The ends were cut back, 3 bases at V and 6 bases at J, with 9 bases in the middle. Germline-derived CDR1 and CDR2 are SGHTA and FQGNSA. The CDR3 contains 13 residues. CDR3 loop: CASSLGGGQPQHF. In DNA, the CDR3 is TGTGCCAGCAGCTTGGGGGGGGGTCAGCCCCAGCATTTT.

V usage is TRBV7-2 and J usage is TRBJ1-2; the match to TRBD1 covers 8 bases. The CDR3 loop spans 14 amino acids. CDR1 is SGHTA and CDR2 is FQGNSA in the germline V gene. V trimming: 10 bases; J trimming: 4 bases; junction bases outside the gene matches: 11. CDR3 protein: CATTAGGPGYGYTF. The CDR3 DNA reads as TGTGCCACCACGGCAGGGGGCCCCGGCTATGGCTACACCTTC.

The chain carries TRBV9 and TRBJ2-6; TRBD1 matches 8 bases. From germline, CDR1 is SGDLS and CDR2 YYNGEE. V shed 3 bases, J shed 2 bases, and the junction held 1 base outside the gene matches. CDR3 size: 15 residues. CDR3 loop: CASSATGAGANVLTF. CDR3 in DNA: TGTGCCAGCAGCGCGACAGGGGCTGGGGCCAACGTCCTGACTTTC.

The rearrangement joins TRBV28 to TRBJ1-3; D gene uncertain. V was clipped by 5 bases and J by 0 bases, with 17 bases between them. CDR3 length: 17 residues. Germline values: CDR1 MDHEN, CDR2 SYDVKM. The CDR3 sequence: CASSPPRLYRSGNTIYF. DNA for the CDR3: TGTGCCAGCAGTCCCCCTCGTCTCTATCGCTCTGGAAACACCATATATTTT.

CDR3 sequence reads: CASSLVGTEAFF. For the CDR3, the DNA is TGTGCCAGCAGCCTCGTAGGCACTGAAGCTTTCTTT. V is TRBV11-2 and J is TRBJ1-1; D not resolved. V was trimmed by 5 bases and J by 4 bases, leaving 8 bases between them. The length of the CDR3 is 12 residues. Germline V gives CDR1 SGHAT, CDR2 FQNNGV.

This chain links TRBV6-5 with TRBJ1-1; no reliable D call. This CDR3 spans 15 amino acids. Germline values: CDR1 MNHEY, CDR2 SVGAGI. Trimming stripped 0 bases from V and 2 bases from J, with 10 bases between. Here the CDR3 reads CASSYSPGPNTEAFF. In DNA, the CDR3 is TGTGCCAGCAGTTACTCACCGGGTCCCAACACTGAAGCTTTCTTT.

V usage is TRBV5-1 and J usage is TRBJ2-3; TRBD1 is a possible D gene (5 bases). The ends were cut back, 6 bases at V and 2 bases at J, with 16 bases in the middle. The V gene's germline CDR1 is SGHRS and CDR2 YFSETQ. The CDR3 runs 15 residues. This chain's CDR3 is CASMSLGDHTDTQYF. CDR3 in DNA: TGCGCCAGCATGTCTTTAGGGGATCACACAGATACGCAGTATTTT.

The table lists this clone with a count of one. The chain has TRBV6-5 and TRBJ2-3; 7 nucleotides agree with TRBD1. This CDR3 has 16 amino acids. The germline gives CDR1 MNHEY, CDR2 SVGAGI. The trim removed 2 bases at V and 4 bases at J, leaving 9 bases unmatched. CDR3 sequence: CASSYATGIAADTQYF. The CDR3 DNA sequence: TGTGCCAGCAGTTACGCGACAGGGATTGCGGCAGATACGCAGTATTTT.

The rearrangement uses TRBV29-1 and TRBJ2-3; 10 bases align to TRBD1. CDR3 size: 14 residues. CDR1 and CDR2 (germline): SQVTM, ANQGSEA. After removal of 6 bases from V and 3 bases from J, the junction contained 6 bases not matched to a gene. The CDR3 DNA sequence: TGCAGCGTCTGGGGGACAGGGGCGACAGATACGCAGTATTTT. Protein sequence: CSVWGTGATDTQYF.

CDR3 residues: CASGLHIAGEAFF. CDR3 DNA sequence: TGTGCTAGTGGTTTGCACATCGCCGGTGAAGCTTTCTTT. V gene TRBV12-5 combines with J gene TRBJ1-1, with D unclear. Germline CDR1 LGHNT, CDR2 FRNRAP. Trimming removed 2 bases from V and 7 bases from J, with 11 bases in between. This CDR3 contains 13 residues. Combining the CDR3 with reference TRBV12-5 and TRBJ1-1 gives the whole variable domain DARVTQTPRHKVTEMGQEVTMRCQPILGHNTVFWYRQTMMQGLELLAYFRNRAPLDDSGMPKDRFSAEMPDATLATLKIQPSEPRDSAVYFCASGLHIAGEAFFGQGTRLTVV.

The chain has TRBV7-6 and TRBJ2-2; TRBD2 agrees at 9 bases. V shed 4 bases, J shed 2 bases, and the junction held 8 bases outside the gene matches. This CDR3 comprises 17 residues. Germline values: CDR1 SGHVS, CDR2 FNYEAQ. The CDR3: CASSWRLAADNTGELFF. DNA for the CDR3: TGTGCCAGCAGCTGGCGACTAGCGGCTGATAACACCGGGGAGCTGTTTTTT. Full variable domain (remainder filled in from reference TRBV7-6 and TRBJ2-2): GAGVSQSPRYKVTKRGQDVALRCDPISGHVSLYWYRQALGQGPEFLTYFNYEAQQDKSGLPNDRFSAERPEGSISTLTIQRTEQRDSAMYRCASSWRLAADNTGELFFGEGSRLTVL.

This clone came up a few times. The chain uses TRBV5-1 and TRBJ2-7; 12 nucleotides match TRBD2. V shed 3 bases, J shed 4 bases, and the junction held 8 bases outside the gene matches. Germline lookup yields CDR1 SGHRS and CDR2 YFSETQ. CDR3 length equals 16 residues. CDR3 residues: CASSSGTSGPGYEQYV. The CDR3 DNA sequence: TGCGCCAGCAGCTCGGGGACTAGCGGGCCAGGTTACGAGCAGTACGTC.

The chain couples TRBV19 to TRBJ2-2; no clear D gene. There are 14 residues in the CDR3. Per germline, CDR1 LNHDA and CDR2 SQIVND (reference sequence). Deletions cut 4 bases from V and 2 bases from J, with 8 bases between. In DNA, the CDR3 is TGTGCCAGTAGTACACCGACCAACACCGGGGAGCTGTTTTTT. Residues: CASSTPTNTGELFF.